The clone carrying this TCR beta chain was found many times. CDR1 and CDR2 (germline): LGHNA, YNFKEQ. There are 14 residues in the CDR3. Trimming took 1 base from V and 5 from J; bases not matched to a gene: 4. This record comes from a study of T cells in Graves' hyperthyroidism and ophthalmopathy. Amplification targeted TCR beta CDR3 regions from RNA transcripts. The TCR CDR3 first-round RT-PCR relied on the HTBI primer set. From the multiplex PCR reads, TCRdb called clonotypes with MiXCR, one entry per CDR3 protein. The repertoire holds 450,000 to 700,000 distinct CDR3 sequences, with 46% as singletons.

The receptor's source is an adult woman with Graves' disease, either hyperthyroidism or ophthalmopathy (not recorded which). The rearrangement joins TRBV4-2 to TRBJ2-5; 7 bases line up with TRBD1. The specimen was peripheral blood or thyroid tissue (not recorded which). The CDR3 DNA sequence: TGTGCCAGCAGCCAAGGGACAGGTGGGGAGACCCAGTACTTC. Protein: CASSQGTGGETQYF.